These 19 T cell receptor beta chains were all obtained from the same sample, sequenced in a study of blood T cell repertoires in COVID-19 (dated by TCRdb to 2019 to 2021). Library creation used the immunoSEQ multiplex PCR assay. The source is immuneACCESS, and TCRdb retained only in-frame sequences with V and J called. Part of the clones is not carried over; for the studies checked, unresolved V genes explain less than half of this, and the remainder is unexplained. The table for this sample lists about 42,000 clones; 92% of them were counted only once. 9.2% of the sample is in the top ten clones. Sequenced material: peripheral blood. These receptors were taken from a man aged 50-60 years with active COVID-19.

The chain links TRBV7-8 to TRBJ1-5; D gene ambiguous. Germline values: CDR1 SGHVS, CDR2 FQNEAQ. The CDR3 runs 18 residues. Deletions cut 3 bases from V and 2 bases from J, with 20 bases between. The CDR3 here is CASSFSIRTGVGNQPQHF. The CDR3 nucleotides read TGTGCCAGCAGCTTCTCTATAAGGACTGGGGTCGGCAATCAGCCCCAGCATTTT.

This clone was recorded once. The CDR3 loop reads CASSLAPTDTQYF. The CDR3 DNA is TGTGCCAGCAGCTTGGCTCCCACAGATACGCAGTATTTT. The chain employs TRBV5-4 and TRBJ2-3; D is unresolved. Trimming cost V 0 bases and J 2 bases, with 4 bases left between them. The CDR3 runs to 13 residues. Per the germline V gene, CDR1 is SGHNT and CDR2 is YYREEE (reference sequence).

The CDR3 region is CASSNRVAKDSPLHF. In nucleotides, the CDR3 is TGTGCCAGTAGTAACAGGGTTGCTAAGGATTCACCCCTCCACTTT. V and J are TRBV19 and TRBJ1-6; tentatively, D is TRBD1 (6 bases). Germline assignment: CDR1 LNHDA and CDR2 SQIVND (reference sequence). Trimming stripped 4 bases from V and 8 bases from J, with 15 bases between. There are 15 residues in the CDR3.

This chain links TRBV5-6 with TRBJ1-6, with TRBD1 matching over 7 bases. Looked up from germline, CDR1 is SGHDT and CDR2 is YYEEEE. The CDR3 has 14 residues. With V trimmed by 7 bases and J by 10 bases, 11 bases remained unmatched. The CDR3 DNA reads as TGTGCCAGCGCACCGGGAGGGGGCTTGTCACCCCTCCACTTT. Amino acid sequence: CASAPGGGLSPLHF. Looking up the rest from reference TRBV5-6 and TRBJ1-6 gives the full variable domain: DAGVTQSPTHLIKTRGQQVTLRCSPKSGHDTVSWYQQALGQGPQFIFQYYEEEERQRGNFPDRFSGHQFPNYSSELNVNALLLGDSALYLCASAPGGGLSPLHFGNGTRLTVT.

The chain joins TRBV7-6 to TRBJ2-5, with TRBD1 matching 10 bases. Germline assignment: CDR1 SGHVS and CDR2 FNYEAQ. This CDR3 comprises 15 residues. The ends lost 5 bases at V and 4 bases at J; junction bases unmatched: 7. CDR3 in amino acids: CASSGTGEFVETQYF. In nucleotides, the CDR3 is TGTGCCAGCAGCGGGACAGGGGAGTTTGTAGAGACCCAGTACTTC.

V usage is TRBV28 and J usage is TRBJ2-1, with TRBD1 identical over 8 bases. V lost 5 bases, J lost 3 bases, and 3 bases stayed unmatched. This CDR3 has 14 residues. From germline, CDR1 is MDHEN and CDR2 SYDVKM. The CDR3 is CASSRQGNYNEQFF. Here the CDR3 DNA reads TGTGCCAGCAGTCGACAGGGGAACTACAATGAGCAGTTCTTC.

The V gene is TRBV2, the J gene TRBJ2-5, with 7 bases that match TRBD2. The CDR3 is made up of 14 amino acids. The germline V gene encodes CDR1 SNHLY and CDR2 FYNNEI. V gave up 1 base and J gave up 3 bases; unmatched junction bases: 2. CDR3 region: CASSEVAGEETQYF. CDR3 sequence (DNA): TGTGCCAGCAGTGAAGTTGCGGGAGAAGAGACCCAGTACTTC.

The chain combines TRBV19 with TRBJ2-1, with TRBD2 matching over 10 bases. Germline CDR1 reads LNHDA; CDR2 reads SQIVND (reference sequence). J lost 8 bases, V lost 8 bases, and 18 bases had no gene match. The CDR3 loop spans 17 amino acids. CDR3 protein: CASGRGASGSGAHEQFF. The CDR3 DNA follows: TGTGCCAGTGGACGGGGGGCTAGCGGGAGTGGGGCCCATGAGCAGTTCTTC.

In nucleotides, the CDR3 is TGTGCCAGCTTTTTACAGGGGCAGTTTTGGGGTACGCAGTATTTT. This gives the protein CASFLQGQFWGTQYF. The chain couples TRBV5-6 to TRBJ2-3; TRBD1 agrees at 7 bases. The CDR3 is 15 amino acids. Germline values: CDR1 SGHDT, CDR2 YYEEEE. The V segment lost 7 bases and the J segment 8 bases; nucleotides outside the gene matches: 16.

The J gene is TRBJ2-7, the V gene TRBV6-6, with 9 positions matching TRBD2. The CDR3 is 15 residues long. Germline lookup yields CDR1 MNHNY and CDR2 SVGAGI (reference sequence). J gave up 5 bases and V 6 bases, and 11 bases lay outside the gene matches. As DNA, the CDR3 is TGTGCCAGCAGCCCCACCGCGGGAGGGTCCGACGAGCAGTACTTC. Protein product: CASSPTAGGSDEQYF.

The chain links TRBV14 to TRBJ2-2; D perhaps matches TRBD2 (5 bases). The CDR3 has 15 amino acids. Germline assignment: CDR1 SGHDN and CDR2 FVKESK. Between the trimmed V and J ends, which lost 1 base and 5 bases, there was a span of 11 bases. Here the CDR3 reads CASSQGHRGTGELFF. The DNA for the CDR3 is TGTGCCAGCAGCCAAGGTCATAGAGGGACCGGGGAGCTGTTTTTT. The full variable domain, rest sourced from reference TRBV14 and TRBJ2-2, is EAGVTQFPSHSVIEKGQTVTLRCDPISGHDNLYWYRRVMGKEIKFLLHFVKESKQDESGMPNNRFLAERTGGTYSTLKVQPAELEDSGVYFCASSQGHRGTGELFFGEGSRLTVL.

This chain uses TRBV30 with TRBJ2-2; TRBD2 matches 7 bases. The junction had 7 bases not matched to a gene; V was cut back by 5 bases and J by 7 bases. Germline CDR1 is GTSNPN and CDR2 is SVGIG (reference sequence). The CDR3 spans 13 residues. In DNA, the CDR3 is TGTGCCTGGGAGCGGGACGGAGGCGGGGAGCTGTTTTTT. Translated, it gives CAWERDGGGELFF.

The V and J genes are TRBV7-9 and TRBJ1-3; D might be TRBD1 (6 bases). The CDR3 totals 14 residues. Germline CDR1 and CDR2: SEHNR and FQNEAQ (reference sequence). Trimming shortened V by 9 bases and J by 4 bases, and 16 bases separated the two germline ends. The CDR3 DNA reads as TGTGCCAGTTGGTTCGGGGGGCGCGGAAACACCATATATTTT. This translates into CASWFGGRGNTIYF.

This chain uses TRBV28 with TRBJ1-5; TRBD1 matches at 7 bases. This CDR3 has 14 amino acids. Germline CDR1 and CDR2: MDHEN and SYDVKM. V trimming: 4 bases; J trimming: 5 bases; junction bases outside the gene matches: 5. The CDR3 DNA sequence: TGTGCCAGCAGTTCGGACAGGAGCTATCAGCCCCAGCATTTT. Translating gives CASSSDRSYQPQHF.

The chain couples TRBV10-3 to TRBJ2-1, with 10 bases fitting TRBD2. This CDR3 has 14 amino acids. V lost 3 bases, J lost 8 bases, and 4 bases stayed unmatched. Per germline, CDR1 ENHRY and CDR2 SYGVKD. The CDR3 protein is CAISDLAGVDEQFF. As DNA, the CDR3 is TGTGCCATCAGTGATCTAGCGGGAGTGGATGAGCAGTTCTTC.

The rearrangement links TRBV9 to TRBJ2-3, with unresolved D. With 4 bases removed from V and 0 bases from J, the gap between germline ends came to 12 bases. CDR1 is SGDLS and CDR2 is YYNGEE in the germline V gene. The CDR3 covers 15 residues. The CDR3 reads CASSPLGISTDTQYF. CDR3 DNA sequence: TGTGCCAGCAGCCCTTTGGGCATTAGCACAGATACGCAGTATTTT.

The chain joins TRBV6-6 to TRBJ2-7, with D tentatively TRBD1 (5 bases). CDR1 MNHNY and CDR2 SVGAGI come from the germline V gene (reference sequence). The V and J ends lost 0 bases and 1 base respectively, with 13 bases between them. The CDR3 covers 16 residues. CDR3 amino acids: CASSYSKGRQSYEQYF. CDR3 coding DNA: TGTGCCAGCAGTTACTCGAAGGGCAGACAGTCCTACGAGCAGTACTTC.

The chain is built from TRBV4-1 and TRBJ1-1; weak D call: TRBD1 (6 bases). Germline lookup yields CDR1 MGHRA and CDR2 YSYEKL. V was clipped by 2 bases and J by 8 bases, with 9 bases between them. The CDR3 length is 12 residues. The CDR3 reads CASSQQGSEAFF. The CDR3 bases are TGCGCCAGCAGCCAACAGGGGTCGGAAGCTTTCTTT.

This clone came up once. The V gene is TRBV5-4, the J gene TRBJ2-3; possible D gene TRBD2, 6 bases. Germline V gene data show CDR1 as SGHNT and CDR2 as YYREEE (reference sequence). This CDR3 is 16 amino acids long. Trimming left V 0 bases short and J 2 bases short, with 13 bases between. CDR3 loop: CASSLGGRGNTDTQYF. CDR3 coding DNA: TGTGCCAGCAGCTTGGGGGGCCGCGGGAACACAGATACGCAGTATTTT.